One sample yielded the 31 T cell receptor beta chains listed below, sequenced in a study of Graves' ophthalmopathy and Graves' hyperthyroidism. As the template, RNA transcripts were used to amplify TCR beta CDR3 regions. Investigators did first-round RT-PCR with HTBI primers, then second-round multiplex PCR. Using its own MiXCR run on the multiplex PCR reads, TCRdb lists one record per CDR3 protein. The table includes about 1.1 million distinct CDR3 sequences, about two fifths detected once. Input material: peripheral blood or thyroid tissue (not recorded which). These receptors all stem from an adult man with Graves' hyperthyroidism.

This clonotype has a handful of counts. The genes are TRBV25-1 and TRBJ1-1; no clear D. V was shortened by 6 bases and J by 1 base, with 21 bases between the two germline ends. CDR1 and CDR2 (germline): MGHDK, SYGVNS. This CDR3 has 17 amino acids. The CDR3 sequence: CASSRVILDGQNTEAFF. As DNA, the CDR3 is TGTGCCAGCAGCCGTGTTATCCTAGATGGGCAGAACACTGAAGCTTTCTTT.

This clonotype was recorded at least ten times. The V call is TRBV2, the J call TRBJ1-1; D call uncertain. Trimming shortened V by 11 bases and J by 4 bases, and 14 bases separated the two germline ends. Germline values: CDR1 SNHLY, CDR2 FYNNEI. This CDR3 has 12 residues. The chain's CDR3 is CAGRRLGTEAFF. In DNA form, the CDR3 reads TGTGCCGGGCGCCGATTGGGCACTGAAGCTTTCTTT.

This chain links TRBV5-1 with TRBJ1-2; 7 bases align to TRBD1. The V gene's germline CDR1 is SGHRS and CDR2 YFSETQ. The CDR3 is made up of 15 amino acids. Trimming removed 4 bases from V and 4 bases from J; junction bases left unmatched: 10. In DNA form, the CDR3 reads TGCGCCAGCAGCGCGCTAGACAGGGATCCCTATGGCTACACCTTC. It codes for CASSALDRDPYGYTF.

The chain employs TRBV12-3 or TRBV12-4 and TRBJ1-2, with TRBD1 identical over 8 bases. The V segment lost 6 bases and the J segment 8 bases; nucleotides outside the gene matches: 8. The CDR3 length is 13 residues. CDR3 bases: TGTGCCAGCAGCCGGGACAGGTTCACGGGCTACACCTTC. It specifies CASSRDRFTGYTF.

This clonotype was detected a few times. The chain uses TRBV19 and TRBJ2-5, with D possibly matching TRBD1 (5 bases). CDR1 is LNHDA, CDR2 SQIVND, per germline (reference sequence). The CDR3 loop spans 13 amino acids. With 6 bases removed from V and 0 bases from J, the gap between germline ends came to 8 bases. The CDR3 sequence: CASRRQYQETQYF. The CDR3, as DNA: TGTGCCAGTAGAAGACAGTACCAAGAGACCCAGTACTTC.

This clonotype showed up many times. The rearrangement joins TRBV20-1 to TRBJ1-3; perhaps TRBD1 as D (5 bases). V lost 5 bases, J lost 4 bases, and 18 bases lay in between. Germline-derived CDR1 and CDR2 are DFQATT and SNEGSKA (reference sequence). The CDR3 is 15 residues long. CDR3 region: CSAPSMGGFGNTIYF. In DNA, the CDR3 is TGCAGTGCTCCGTCTATGGGGGGGTTCGGAAACACCATATATTTT.

The chain is built from TRBV20-1 and TRBJ2-7; tentative D call: TRBD2 (6 bases). The CDR3 sequence is 14 residues long. The ends were cut back, 6 bases at V and 5 bases at J, with 20 bases in the middle. CDR1 and CDR2 (germline): DFQATT, SNEGSKA (reference sequence). CDR3 coding DNA: TGCAGTGCCGAGACTAGTCTTGGGTTCCACGAGCAGTACTTC. The encoded protein is CSAETSLGFHEQYF.

This clonotype was recorded once. The rearrangement uses TRBV29-1 and TRBJ2-5; 10 nucleotides match TRBD1. Germline values: CDR1 SQVTM, CDR2 ANQGSEA. The ends lost 4 bases at V and 4 bases at J; junction bases unmatched: 3. The CDR3 runs 13 residues. The CDR3 loop is CSVGQGAGETQYF. CDR3 bases: TGCAGCGTTGGACAGGGGGCAGGAGAGACCCAGTACTTC.

Details on this clonotype: At one end the junction does not follow the germline gene, possibly because of a read error. The chain employs TRBV25-1 and TRBJ1-2; tentatively, D is TRBD1 (6 bases). In germline, CDR1 is MGHDK, CDR2 SYGVNS. The CDR3 spans 12 residues. CDR3 in amino acids: CASSGWGHGCTF. The CDR3 nucleotides are TGTGCCAGCAGTGGATGGGGGCATGGCTGCACCTTC.

This clonotype was found many times. CDR3 coding DNA: TGTGCCAGCAGCTCGGGACACACTCAAGAGACCCAGTACTTC. It yields the protein CASSSGHTQETQYF. This sequence joins TRBV5-5 and TRBJ2-5; tentatively, D is TRBD1 (6 bases). Germline V gene sequence: CDR1 SGHKS, CDR2 YYEKEE (reference sequence). CDR3 length: 14 amino acids. Deletions cut 3 bases from V and 2 bases from J, with 11 bases between.

This clonotype was recorded at least ten times. The V call is TRBV2, the J call TRBJ1-2; 9 bases line up with TRBD1. The CDR3 sequence is 13 residues long. With V trimmed by 3 bases and J by 4 bases, 0 bases remained unmatched. Germline V CDR1 and CDR2: SNHLY, FYNNEI. The DNA for the CDR3 is TGTGCCAGCAGTGAGGACAGGGGCTATGGCTACACCTTC. Translation: CASSEDRGYGYTF.

The table lists this clonotype with many counts. The chain joins TRBV3-1 to TRBJ1-6; no clear D gene. The CDR3 contains 14 residues. Germline V gene sequence: CDR1 LGHDT, CDR2 YNNKEL (reference sequence). Trimming took 0 bases from V and 9 from J, leaving 9 bases between them. The CDR3 region has the DNA TGTGCCAGCAGCCAAGAGGTCAGGATTTCACCCCTCCACTTT. Amino acid sequence: CASSQEVRISPLHF.

There are many counts of this clonotype. The CDR3 DNA follows: TGCAGTGCGAGCACTAGCGGGAGCCTAGGGGAGACCCAGTACTTC. Translation gives CSASTSGSLGETQYF. J is TRBJ2-5 and V is TRBV20-1; 11 bases are shared with TRBD2. Trimming cost V 6 bases and J 5 bases; bases outside gene matches: 11. In germline, CDR1 is DFQATT, CDR2 SNEGSKA (reference sequence). The CDR3 sequence is 15 residues long.

The chain carries TRBV4-3 and TRBJ2-5; perhaps TRBD2 as D (6 bases). V was trimmed by 0 bases and J by 2 bases, leaving 10 bases between them. The CDR3 runs to 15 residues. The germline V gene encodes CDR1 LGHNA and CDR2 YSLEER. The CDR3 coding sequence is TGCGCCAGCAGCCAAGAGTGGACTAAACAAGAGACCCAGTACTTC. It yields the protein CASSQEWTKQETQYF.

This chain links TRBV6-5 with TRBJ1-2; TRBD1 agrees at 8 bases. The trim removed 5 bases at V and 4 bases at J, leaving 12 bases unmatched. Germline loops: CDR1 MNHEY, CDR2 SVGAGI. The CDR3 is made up of 16 amino acids. The CDR3 protein is CASSGASGGAGYGYTF. The CDR3 bases are TGTGCCAGCAGTGGAGCCTCAGGGGGCGCGGGCTATGGCTACACCTTC.

The chain carries TRBV6-6 and TRBJ1-5, with D possibly matching TRBD1 (6 bases). CDR1 and CDR2 from the germline V gene are MNHNY and SVGAGI (reference sequence). This CDR3 is 16 amino acids long. The V end lost 0 bases, the J end lost 5 bases, and 14 bases lay between the germline ends. In DNA, the CDR3 is TGTGCCAGCAGTTACTCGCCATCTAGGACAGATCAGCCCCAGCATTTT. This translates into CASSYSPSRTDQPQHF.

The chain couples TRBV15 to TRBJ2-7, with TRBD2 matching over 7 bases. The CDR3 extends over 14 amino acids. V dropped 8 bases and J dropped 5; count of bases not matched to a gene: 12. The V gene's germline CDR1 is LNHNV and CDR2 YYDKDF (reference sequence). The CDR3 bases are TGTGCCACCCGAAGAGGGGCGGGAGATGACGAGCAGTACTTC. As protein: CATRRGAGDDEQYF.

Ten or more counts support this clonotype. V usage is TRBV20-1 and J usage is TRBJ1-5; possible D gene TRBD1, 6 bases. V dropped 5 bases and J dropped 0 bases, with 14 bases sitting between them. The length of the CDR3 is 15 residues. Germline V gives CDR1 DFQATT, CDR2 SNEGSKA (reference sequence). This chain's CDR3 is CSAPDSRYSNQPQHF. DNA for the CDR3: TGCAGTGCTCCGGACAGTCGCTATAGCAATCAGCCCCAGCATTTT.

This clonotype was counted a few times. The V and J genes are TRBV7-9 and TRBJ1-2; 10 nucleotides match TRBD1. V shed 1 base and J 6 bases; nucleotides not matched to a gene: 2. The CDR3 is made up of 14 amino acids. The germline gives CDR1 SEHNR, CDR2 FQNEAQ (reference sequence). CDR3 protein: CASSLDGTGDGYTF. CDR3 DNA: TGTGCCAGCAGCTTAGACGGGACAGGGGATGGCTACACCTTC. The full variable domain, its missing parts supplied by reference TRBV7-9 and TRBJ1-2, is DTGVSQNPRHKITKRGQNVTFRCDPISEHNRLYWYRQTLGQGPEFLTYFQNEAQLEKSRLLSDRFSAERPKGSFSTLEIQRTEQGDSAMYLCASSLDGTGDGYTFGSGTRLTVV.

The rearrangement links TRBV7-9 to TRBJ2-5; 8 nucleotides match TRBD2. CDR1 is SEHNR and CDR2 is FQNEAQ in the germline V gene (reference sequence). With V trimmed by 8 bases and J by 1 base, 6 bases remained unmatched. This CDR3 has 14 residues. The DNA of the CDR3 is TGTGCCAGCGTTACCGGGGGGGTCCAAGAGACCCAGTACTTC. Translating it yields CASVTGGVQETQYF.

This clonotype was found many times. The chain carries TRBV20-1 and TRBJ1-5; TRBD1 matches at 12 bases. The CDR3 covers 16 residues. With 7 bases clipped from V and 4 bases from J, the junction kept 11 bases outside the gene matches. Per germline, CDR1 DFQATT and CDR2 SNEGSKA (reference sequence). CDR3 residues: CSVLDGTGGQNQPQHF. In nucleotides, the CDR3 is TGCAGTGTCCTAGACGGGACAGGGGGCCAAAATCAGCCCCAGCATTTT.

DNA for the CDR3: TGCGCCAGCAGCTTGTCCCCGGTCAGTTATAATTCACCCCTCCACTTT. It encodes CASSLSPVSYNSPLHF. This sequence joins TRBV4-1 and TRBJ1-6; D unresolved. The CDR3 extends over 16 amino acids. Germline V gene lookup returns CDR1 MGHRA and CDR2 YSYEKL. V lost 5 bases to trimming and J lost 4 bases, with 15 bases between them.

At least ten counts were recorded for this clonotype. The rearrangement uses TRBV19 and TRBJ2-5; maybe TRBD1 (6 bases). Germline CDR1 is LNHDA and CDR2 is SQIVND (reference sequence). The germline V and J ends were trimmed by 4 bases and 4 bases, with 10 bases remaining between them. The CDR3 consists of 13 residues. CDR3 sequence: CASSTDSGETQYF. Here the CDR3 DNA reads TGTGCCAGTAGTACGGACAGTGGAGAGACCCAGTACTTC.

The sample holds a few counts of this clonotype. Relative to the germline gene, one junction end is altered; a read error may explain this. The chain has TRBV7-2 and TRBJ2-7; D is uncertain. Per germline, CDR1 SGHTA and CDR2 FQGNSA. The CDR3 covers 15 residues. The CDR3 here is CASSQVQLSSYEQYF. In DNA, the CDR3 is TGCGCCAGCAGCCAAGTCCAGTTGAGCTCCTACGAGCAGTACTTC.

V is TRBV29-1 and J is TRBJ1-1; 11 positions agree with TRBD1. V shed 7 bases, J shed 1 base, and the junction held 5 bases outside the gene matches. The CDR3 contains 14 residues. Germline loops: CDR1 SQVTM, CDR2 ANQGSEA. The CDR3 protein is CSGGTGGRNTEAFF. DNA of the CDR3: TGCAGCGGCGGGACAGGGGGTAGGAACACTGAAGCTTTCTTT.

This clonotype has a count of ten or more. The V gene is TRBV7-3, the J gene TRBJ2-5, with 11 bases lining up with TRBD1. The germline CDR1 and CDR2 sequences are SGHTA and FQGTGA. V dropped 5 bases and J dropped 5; count of bases not matched to a gene: 10. CDR3 length: 16 residues. For the CDR3, the DNA is TGTGCCAGCAGCCATTTGGGACAGGGGGGCCCTGAGACCCAGTACTTC. It codes for CASSHLGQGGPETQYF.

This clonotype was picked up many times. V gene TRBV29-1 combines with J gene TRBJ1-1; no reliable D call. CDR1 SQVTM and CDR2 ANQGSEA come from the germline V gene. This CDR3 has 14 residues. The V gene lost 2 bases and the J gene lost 0 bases, with 10 bases spanning the gap. The CDR3 nucleotides are TGCAGCGTTGAACTCGGCAGACTGAACACTGAAGCTTTCTTT. This translates into CSVELGRLNTEAFF. The complete variable domain, with remaining parts taken from reference TRBV29-1 and TRBJ1-1, reads SAVISQKPSRDICQRGTSLTIQCQVDSQVTMMFWYRQQPGQSLTLIATANQGSEATYESGFVIDKFPISRPNLTFSTLTVSNMSPEDSSIYLCSVELGRLNTEAFFGQGTRLTVV.

CDR3 nucleotide sequence: TGCAGTGCTAGAGATGGCCCGACAATAGGCAATCAGCCCCAGCATTTT. Its protein product is CSARDGPTIGNQPQHF. The chain is built from TRBV20-1 and TRBJ1-5; D unclear. Trimming stripped 0 bases from V and 2 bases from J, with 14 bases between. From germline, CDR1 is DFQATT and CDR2 SNEGSKA (reference sequence). The CDR3 is 16 residues long.

This clonotype was counted many times. V is TRBV9 and J is TRBJ2-5; 9 bases are a match to TRBD1. Trimming cost V 4 bases and J 5 bases; bases outside gene matches: 9. Germline V gene lookup returns CDR1 SGDLS and CDR2 YYNGEE. This CDR3 comprises 15 residues. CDR3 residues: CASSSRDRVLETQYF. For the CDR3, the DNA is TGTGCCAGCAGCTCCCGGGACAGGGTCCTTGAGACCCAGTACTTC.

This clonotype was seen more than once but under ten times. The CDR3 region is CASSLASGDITGELFF. DNA for the CDR3: TGTGCCAGCAGCTTGGCCAGCGGGGACATCACCGGGGAGCTGTTTTTT. The genes are TRBV5-8 and TRBJ2-2; D is possibly TRBD2 (7 bases). V was pared by 0 bases and J by 4 bases, with 13 bases between. This CDR3 spans 16 amino acids. CDR1 SGHTS and CDR2 YDEGEE come from the germline V gene.

This clonotype was recorded once. The genes are TRBV7-9 and TRBJ2-7; 9 bases match TRBD1. The CDR3 is 15 residues long. The germline gives CDR1 SEHNR, CDR2 FQNEAQ (reference sequence). Trimming at V came to 6 bases and at J to 1 base, leaving 7 bases not matched to a gene. The CDR3 is CASSTVGQGSYEQYF. DNA of the CDR3: TGTGCCAGCAGTACAGTGGGACAGGGATCCTACGAGCAGTACTTC.